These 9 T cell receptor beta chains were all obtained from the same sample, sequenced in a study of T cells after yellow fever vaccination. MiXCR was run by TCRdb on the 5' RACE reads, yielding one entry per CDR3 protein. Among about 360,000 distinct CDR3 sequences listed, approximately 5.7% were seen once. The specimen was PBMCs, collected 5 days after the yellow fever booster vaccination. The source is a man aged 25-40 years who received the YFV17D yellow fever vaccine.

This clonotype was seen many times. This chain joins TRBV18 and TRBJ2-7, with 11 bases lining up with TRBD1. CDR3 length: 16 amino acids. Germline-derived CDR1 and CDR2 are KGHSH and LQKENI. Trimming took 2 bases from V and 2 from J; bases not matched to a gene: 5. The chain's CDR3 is CASSPSLGQGAYEQYF. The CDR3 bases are TGTGCCAGCTCACCAAGTCTGGGACAGGGGGCCTACGAGCAGTACTTC.

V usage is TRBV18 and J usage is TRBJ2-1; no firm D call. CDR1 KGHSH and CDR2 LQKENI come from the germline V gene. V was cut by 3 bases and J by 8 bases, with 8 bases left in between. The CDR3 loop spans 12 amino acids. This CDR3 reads CASSPNVDEQFF. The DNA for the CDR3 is TGTGCCAGCTCACCCAATGTTGATGAGCAGTTCTTC.

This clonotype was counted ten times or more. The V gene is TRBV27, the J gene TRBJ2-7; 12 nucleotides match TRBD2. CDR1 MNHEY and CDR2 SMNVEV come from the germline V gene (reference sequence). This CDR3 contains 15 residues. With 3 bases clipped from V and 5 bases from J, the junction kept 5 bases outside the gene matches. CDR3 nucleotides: TGTGCCAGCAGTTTGGCGGGACTAGCGGGCCACGAGCAGTACTTC. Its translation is CASSLAGLAGHEQYF.

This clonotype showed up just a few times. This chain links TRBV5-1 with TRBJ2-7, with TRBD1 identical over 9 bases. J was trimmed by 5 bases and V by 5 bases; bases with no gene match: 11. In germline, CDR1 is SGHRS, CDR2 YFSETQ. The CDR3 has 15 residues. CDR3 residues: CASSLSTGGMDEQYF. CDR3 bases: TGCGCCAGCAGTCTCTCGACAGGGGGGATGGACGAGCAGTACTTC.

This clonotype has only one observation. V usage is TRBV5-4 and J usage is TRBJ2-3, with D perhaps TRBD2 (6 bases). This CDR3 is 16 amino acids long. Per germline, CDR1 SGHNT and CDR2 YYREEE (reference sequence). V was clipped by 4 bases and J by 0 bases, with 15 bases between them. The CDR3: CASSPARERSTDTQYF. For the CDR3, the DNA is TGTGCCAGCAGCCCGGCTCGGGAGAGAAGCACAGATACGCAGTATTTT.

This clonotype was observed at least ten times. The CDR3 DNA sequence: TGTGCCAGCAGCCCCCTCGGTGGCACAGATACGCAGTATTTT. This translates into CASSPLGGTDTQYF. The rearrangement links TRBV7-3 to TRBJ2-3; no clear D. V was trimmed by 5 bases and J by 1 base, leaving 10 bases between them. Germline V lookup: CDR1 SGHTA, CDR2 FQGTGA. This CDR3 contains 14 residues. Full variable domain (rest looked up from reference TRBV7-3 and TRBJ2-3): GAGVSQTPSNKVTEKGKYVELRCDPISGHTALYWYRQSLGQGPEFLIYFQGTGAADDSGLPNDRFFAVRPEGSVSTLKIQRTERGDSAVYLCASSPLGGTDTQYFGPGTRLTVL.

The CDR3 reads CSARPGPGQGTSTDTQYF. DNA for the CDR3: TGCAGTGCTAGACCAGGTCCGGGACAGGGAACTAGCACAGATACGCAGTATTTT. This sequence joins TRBV20-1 and TRBJ2-3, with 9 positions matching TRBD1. There are 18 residues in the CDR3. Germline trimming cut 2 bases from V and 0 bases from J; bases unmatched to any gene: 12. Germline V gene sequence: CDR1 DFQATT, CDR2 SNEGSKA (reference sequence).

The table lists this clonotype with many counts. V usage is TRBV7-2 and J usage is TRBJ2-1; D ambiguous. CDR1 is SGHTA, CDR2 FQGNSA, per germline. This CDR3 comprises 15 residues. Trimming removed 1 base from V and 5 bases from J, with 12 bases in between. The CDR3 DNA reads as TGTGCCAGCAGCTTAGGAGTTCTTGCTCACAATGAGCAGTTCTTC. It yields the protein CASSLGVLAHNEQFF.

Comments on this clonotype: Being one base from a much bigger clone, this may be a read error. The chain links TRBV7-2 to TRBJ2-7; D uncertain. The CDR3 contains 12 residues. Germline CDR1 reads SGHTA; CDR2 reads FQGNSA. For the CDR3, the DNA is TGTGCCAACAGCCCGACGGCCTACGAGCAGTACTTC. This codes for CANSPTAYEQYF.